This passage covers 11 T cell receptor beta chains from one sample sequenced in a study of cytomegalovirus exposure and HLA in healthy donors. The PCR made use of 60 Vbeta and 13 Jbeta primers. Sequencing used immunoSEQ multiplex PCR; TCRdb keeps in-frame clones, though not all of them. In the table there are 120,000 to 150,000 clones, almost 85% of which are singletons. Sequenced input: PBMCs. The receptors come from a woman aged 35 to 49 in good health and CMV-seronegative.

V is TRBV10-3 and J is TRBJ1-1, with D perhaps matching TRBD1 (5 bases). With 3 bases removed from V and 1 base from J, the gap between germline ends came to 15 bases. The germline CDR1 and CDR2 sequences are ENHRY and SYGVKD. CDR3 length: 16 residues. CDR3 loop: CAISDFGTQENTEAFF. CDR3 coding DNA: TGTGCCATCAGTGACTTTGGGACTCAAGAGAACACTGAAGCTTTCTTT.

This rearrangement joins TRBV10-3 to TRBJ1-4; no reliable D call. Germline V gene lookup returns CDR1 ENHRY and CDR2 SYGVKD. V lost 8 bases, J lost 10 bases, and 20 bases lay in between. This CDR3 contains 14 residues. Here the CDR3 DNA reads TGTGCCATCGAGACGCTGTTGTCGGAGGGAAAACTGTTTTTT. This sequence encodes CAIETLLSEGKLFF.

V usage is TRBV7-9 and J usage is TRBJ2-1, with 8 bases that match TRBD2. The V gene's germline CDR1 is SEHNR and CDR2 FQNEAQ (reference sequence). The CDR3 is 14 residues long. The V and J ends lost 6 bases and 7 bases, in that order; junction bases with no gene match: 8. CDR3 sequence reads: CASRPVIAGNEQFF. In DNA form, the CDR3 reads TGTGCCAGCAGACCCGTGATAGCGGGAAATGAGCAGTTCTTC.

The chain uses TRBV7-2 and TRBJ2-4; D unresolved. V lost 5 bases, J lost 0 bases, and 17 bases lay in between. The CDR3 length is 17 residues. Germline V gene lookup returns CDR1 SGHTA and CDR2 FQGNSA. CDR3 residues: CASSPSERSRAKNIQYF. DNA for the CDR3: TGTGCCAGCAGCCCCTCTGAAAGGAGTCGAGCCAAAAACATTCAGTACTTC.

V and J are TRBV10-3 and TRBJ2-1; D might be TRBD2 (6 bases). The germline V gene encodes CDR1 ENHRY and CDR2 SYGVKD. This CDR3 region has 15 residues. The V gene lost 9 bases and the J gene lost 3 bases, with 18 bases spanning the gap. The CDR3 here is CAIRGRTQGYNEQFF. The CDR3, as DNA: TGTGCCATAAGAGGGAGGACTCAGGGCTACAATGAGCAGTTCTTC.

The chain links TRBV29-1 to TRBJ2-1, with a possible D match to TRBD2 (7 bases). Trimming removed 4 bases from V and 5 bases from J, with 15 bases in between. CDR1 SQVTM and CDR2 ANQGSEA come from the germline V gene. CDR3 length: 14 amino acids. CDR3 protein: CSVVGGLANNEQFF. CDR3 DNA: TGCAGCGTTGTCGGGGGGCTAGCCAACAATGAGCAGTTCTTC.

Here the CDR3 reads CSVEDLREIWNNEQFF. CDR3 DNA: TGCAGCGTTGAAGACCTTCGGGAGATCTGGAACAATGAGCAGTTCTTC. The chain has TRBV29-1 and TRBJ2-1; tentatively, D is TRBD2 (6 bases). The germline V gene encodes CDR1 SQVTM and CDR2 ANQGSEA. The CDR3 extends over 16 amino acids. The V and J ends lost 0 bases and 5 bases respectively, with 17 bases between them.

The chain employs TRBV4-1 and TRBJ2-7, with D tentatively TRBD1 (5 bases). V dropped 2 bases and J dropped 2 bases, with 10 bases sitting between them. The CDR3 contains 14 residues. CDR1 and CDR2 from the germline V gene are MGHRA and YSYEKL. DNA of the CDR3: TGCGCCAGCAGCCAAAAGACAGCTACCTACGAGCAGTACTTC. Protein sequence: CASSQKTATYEQYF.

CDR3 sequence: CASSASRGAGLLGYTF. CDR3 sequence (DNA): TGCGCCAGCAGCGCCTCCCGGGGGGCAGGGCTGCTAGGCTACACCTTC. This sequence joins TRBV5-1 and TRBJ1-2, with D possibly matching TRBD1 (6 bases). Per the germline V gene, CDR1 is SGHRS and CDR2 is YFSETQ. This CDR3 is 16 amino acids long. The germline V and J ends were trimmed by 4 bases and 8 bases, with 24 bases remaining between them.

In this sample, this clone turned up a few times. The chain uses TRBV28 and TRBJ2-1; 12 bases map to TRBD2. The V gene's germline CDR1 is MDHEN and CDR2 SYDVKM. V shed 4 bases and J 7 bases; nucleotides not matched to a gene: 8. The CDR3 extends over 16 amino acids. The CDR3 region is CASSSRTSGTLNEQFF. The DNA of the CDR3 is TGTGCCAGCAGTTCGAGGACTAGCGGGACACTAAATGAGCAGTTCTTC.

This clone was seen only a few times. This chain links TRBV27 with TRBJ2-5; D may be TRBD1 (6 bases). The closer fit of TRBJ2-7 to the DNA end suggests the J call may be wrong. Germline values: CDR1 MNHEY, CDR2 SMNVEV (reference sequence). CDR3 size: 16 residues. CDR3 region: CASSPKQGIGSYEQYF. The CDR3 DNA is TGTGCCAGCAGTCCTAAACAGGGTATAGGATCCTACGAGCAGTACTTC.